The rows below give T cell receptor beta chains drawn from one sample of a study of cytomegalovirus exposure and HLA in healthy donors. The protocol was immunoSEQ multiplex PCR, while the TCRdb copy is restricted to in-frame clones and leaves out a portion. The sample lists 200,000 to 250,000 clones; about 82% were seen once. The sample taken for sequencing was PBMCs. The receptors here all came from a man under 40 in good health and CMV-seronegative. Each CDR3 is given with its conserved first and last residue. A D gene is named only where the DNA matches it firmly.

>TRBD2|TRBV10-3|TRBJ2-7
CATRGGLSYEQYF
TGTGCCACTCGGGGAGGGTTGTCCTACGAGCAGTACTTC
>TRBD1|TRBV5-1|TRBJ1-1
CASSVQGGWNTEAFF
TGCGCCAGCAGCGTACAGGGGGGGTGGAACACTGAAGCTTTCTTT
>NA|TRBV13|TRBJ1-2
CASSLGLGQGYGYTF
TGTGCCAGCAGCTTAGGCCTAGGCCAGGGCTATGGCTACACCTTC
>NA|TRBV2|TRBJ1-1
CASSETRGFNTEAFF
TGTGCCAGCAGTGAAACGCGAGGTTTCAACACTGAAGCTTTCTTT
>TRBD2|TRBV11-2|TRBJ2-3
CASSLVARTLAGESDTQYF
TGTGCCAGCAGCTTAGTGGCCCGTACTCTAGCGGGGGAGTCAGATACGCAGTATTTT
>NA|TRBV4-1|TRBJ2-6
CASSQGKQPPRASVLTF
TGCGCCAGCAGCCAAGGAAAGCAGCCGCCGAGGGCCAGCGTCCTGACTTTC
>NA|TRBV10-3|TRBJ2-7
CAISEPGTTTYEQYF
TGTGCCATCAGTGAGCCTGGGACAACAACCTACGAGCAGTACTTC
>TRBD2|TRBV6-6|TRBJ2-5
CASTSGGRLYQETQYF
TGTGCCAGCACTTCGGGGGGAAGACTGTACCAAGAGACCCAGTACTTC
>TRBD1|TRBV15|TRBJ1-4
CATSRDLVRGLTNEKLFF
TGTGCCACCAGCAGAGATCTCGTTAGGGGGCTGACTAATGAAAAACTGTTTTTT
>NA|TRBV9|TRBJ2-2
CASSVAGENTGELFF
TGTGCCAGCAGCGTAGCAGGGGAGAACACCGGGGAGCTGTTTTTT